The clone carrying this T cell receptor (beta chain) was observed a single time. Its antigen is currently unknown. Method: immunoSEQ multiplex PCR; TCRdb's copy keeps in-frame clones and lacks some. Of 12,000 to 15,000 clones in the sample, approximately 83% were seen once. This sample is part of a study of PD-1 blockade in classical Hodgkin lymphoma. General observations from the study: Why the repertoires differ is still unclear, perhaps disease activity or prior therapy.

All patients experienced relapse after autologous stem cell transplantation, and brentuximab vedotin exposure was variable. The specimen was peripheral blood mononuclear cells (PBMCs), collected at baseline. The sequence derives from a human donor with classical Hodgkin lymphoma.

The CDR3 DNA is TGTGCCAGCAGCTCCACCGGGACTAGAGGCACAGATACGCAGTATTTT. This sequence encodes CASSSTGTRGTDTQYF. The rearrangement joins TRBV5-5 to TRBJ2-3; 8 positions agree with TRBD2. The CDR3 spans 16 residues. Trimming cost V 3 bases and J 1 base; bases outside gene matches: 7. CDR1 and CDR2 from the germline V gene are SGHKS and YYEKEE (reference sequence).